The clone carrying this T cell receptor (beta chain) appeared a few times. Its antigen is as yet unknown. One end of the junction does not line up with germline, which may come from a read error. TCRdb re-called the 5' RACE reads with MiXCR, one entry per CDR3 protein. The sample lists some 32,000 distinct CDR3 sequences, 25% to 30% seen once, with 2.3% in the top ten. Study-level results: Greatest tumor Treg TCR overlap was with tumor naive CD4+ cells.

Germline CDR1 and CDR2: SGHAT and FQNNGV. The CDR3 spans 15 residues. The sorted Tregs were CD4+CD25+CD127-/low cells. The chain is built from TRBV11-2 and TRBJ2-1, with D possibly being TRBD2 (5 bases). The specimen was tumor-infiltrating Tregs sorted from the breast tumor. This TCR came from a female donor with breast cancer. CDR3 loop: CASSFQRSSYNEQSF. The CDR3, as DNA: TGTGCCAGCAGCTTCCAGCGGAGCTCCTACAATGAGCAGTCCTTC.